This TCR beta chain was sequenced during a study of blood T cell repertoires in COVID-19. Turning to the study itself: There were acute and convalescent COVID-19 samples, and they came from the United States, Italy and Spain. PBMCs, B-cell-depleted T cells, or T cells were the source of the cDNA or gDNA that made up the material.

Per the study methods: Estimated nucleated cell counts came from reference gene primer amplification. TCRdb's copy holds only in-frame clones and misses some; the assay was immunoSEQ multiplex PCR. V, J and clone size were drawn from that table, and D and trimming were deduced from the DNA. Altogether some 150,000 clones are present, roughly 80% being singletons, with the ten largest covering 5%. Recruited during active infection, patients (from Seattle) were subsequently followed longitudinally. Trimming cost V 4 bases and J 13 bases; bases outside gene matches: 9. From germline, CDR1 is MDHEN and CDR2 SYDVKM. There are 12 residues in the CDR3.

This chain links TRBV28 with TRBJ1-2; 7 nucleotides match TRBD1. The specimen was peripheral blood. This sequence originates from a woman in her 70s with COVID-19, enrolled during active disease. The CDR3 DNA reads TGTGCCAGCAGTTCGGGACAGCCAGCACGCACCTTC. Protein: CASSSGQPARTF.